The next 28 T cell receptor beta chains were all read from a single sample in a study of control samples from healthy donors and cancer patients. Method: immunoSEQ multiplex PCR; TCRdb's copy keeps in-frame clones and lacks some. The sample lists more than 15,000 clones, 70% to 90% seen once, with around 9% in the top ten. The sequenced material came from PBMCs. These receptors all stem from a woman in her sixties or seventies with head and neck cancer.

The chain has TRBV7-6 and TRBJ2-5; 7 positions match TRBD1. The trim removed 0 bases at V and 5 bases at J, leaving 6 bases unmatched. The CDR3 spans 15 residues. CDR1 is SGHVS, CDR2 FNYEAQ, per germline. CDR3 nucleotide sequence: TGTGCCAGCAGCTTAGCGACAGGGTCTGGGGAGACCCAGTACTTC. Its protein product is CASSLATGSGETQYF.

The chain links TRBV2 to TRBJ2-1; tentatively, D is TRBD1 or TRBD2 (5 bases each). There are 16 residues in the CDR3. Germline values: CDR1 SNHLY, CDR2 FYNNEI. V lost 9 bases to trimming and J lost 1 base, with 19 bases between them. The CDR3 here is CASRSGTANSYNEQFF. The CDR3 DNA is TGTGCCAGTCGCTCCGGGACCGCTAATTCCTACAATGAGCAGTTCTTC.

The chain employs TRBV7-6 and TRBJ2-1, with 12 bases lining up with TRBD2. Germline loops: CDR1 SGHVS, CDR2 FNYEAQ. The V gene end was trimmed by 0 bases and the J gene end by 5 bases; junction bases not matched to a gene: 2. The CDR3 spans 16 residues. The CDR3, as DNA: TGTGCCAGCAGCTTAGCGGGGACTAGCGGGCACAATGAGCAGTTCTTC. Translated: CASSLAGTSGHNEQFF.

This rearrangement joins TRBV28 to TRBJ2-3; TRBD2 agrees at 13 bases. From germline, CDR1 is MDHEN and CDR2 SYDVKM. The CDR3 consists of 20 residues. Trimming removed 2 bases from V and 7 bases from J; junction bases left unmatched: 18. The CDR3 is CASSLREDRARLAGGHTQYF. For the CDR3, the DNA is TGTGCCAGCAGTTTAAGAGAGGACAGGGCAAGACTAGCGGGAGGCCATACGCAGTATTTT.

The rearrangement joins TRBV14 to TRBJ2-1; TRBD1 or TRBD2 may be the D gene (5 bases each). V was trimmed by 1 base and J by 12 bases, leaving 19 bases between them. Germline CDR1 is SGHDN and CDR2 is FVKESK. The CDR3 covers 15 residues. The CDR3 DNA follows: TGTGCCAGCAGCCAAGTAGGGGACCCCCTAGTGAGGCAGTTCTTC. Its translation is CASSQVGDPLVRQFF.

The genes are TRBV11-2 and TRBJ1-3; TRBD1 is a possible D gene (5 bases). The CDR3 loop spans 16 amino acids. V was shortened by 6 bases and J by 3 bases, with 18 bases between the two germline ends. CDR1 SGHAT and CDR2 FQNNGV come from the germline V gene. The CDR3 coding sequence is TGTGCCAGCAGTCCCGGGCGGGGCAGGGATGGAAACACCATATATTTT. This encodes CASSPGRGRDGNTIYF.

V is TRBV10-3 and J is TRBJ1-2; D might be TRBD1 (5 bases). Between the trimmed V and J ends, which lost 3 bases and 8 bases, there was a span of 16 bases. This CDR3 is 14 amino acids long. Germline CDR1 and CDR2: ENHRY and SYGVKD. The CDR3 region is CAISDREPQGGYTF. In nucleotides, the CDR3 is TGTGCCATCAGTGATCGCGAGCCCCAGGGCGGCTACACCTTC.

This clone is a singleton in its sample. V and J are TRBV7-9 and TRBJ1-4, with D possibly being TRBD1 (6 bases). CDR1 and CDR2 from the germline V gene are SEHNR and FQNEAQ (reference sequence). The CDR3 runs to 15 residues. The V gene lost 5 bases and the J gene lost 3 bases, with 13 bases spanning the gap. The CDR3 region is CASSLLTGSNEKLFF. DNA for the CDR3: TGTGCCAGCAGCCTCCTGACAGGCTCTAATGAAAAACTGTTTTTT.

This chain connects TRBV28 to TRBJ2-1, with TRBD2 matching 11 bases. This CDR3 comprises 13 residues. V lost 3 bases, J lost 10 bases, and 2 bases stayed unmatched. Germline V gene lookup returns CDR1 MDHEN and CDR2 SYDVKM. The CDR3 region has the DNA TGTGCCAGCAGTTTGGGGACTAGCGGAGAGCAGTTCTTC. Translation gives CASSLGTSGEQFF.

The chain recombines TRBV4-1 with TRBJ1-1; unclear D gene. The CDR3 consists of 14 residues. Trimming cost V 6 bases and J 1 base, with 12 bases left between them. Germline V gives CDR1 MGHRA, CDR2 YSYEKL. The CDR3 loop reads CASSQYVGNTEAFF. CDR3 sequence (DNA): TGCGCCAGCAGTCAATATGTCGGGAACACTGAAGCTTTCTTT.

This clone was seen just once. The genes are TRBV6-5 and TRBJ2-1, with 7 bases fitting TRBD2. Germline lookup yields CDR1 MNHEY and CDR2 SVGAGI. CDR3 size: 13 residues. Trimming at V came to 7 bases and at J to 9 bases, leaving 9 bases not matched to a gene. Here the CDR3 reads CASTAGDTIEQFF. DNA of the CDR3: TGTGCCAGCACCGCGGGAGACACCATTGAGCAGTTCTTC.

The chain is built from TRBV19 and TRBJ1-3; no clear D. This CDR3 has 14 residues. The V gene lost 8 bases and the J gene lost 1 base, with 12 bases spanning the gap. Germline loops: CDR1 LNHDA, CDR2 SQIVND (reference sequence). The CDR3 loop reads CASGARTSGNTIYF. DNA of the CDR3: TGTGCCAGTGGTGCCCGTACGTCTGGAAACACCATATATTTT.

This clone was detected once. The genes are TRBV4-1 and TRBJ1-1; 7 nucleotides match TRBD1. This CDR3 is 14 amino acids long. The J segment lost 6 bases and the V segment lost 3 bases, leaving 7 bases of the junction unmatched. Germline assignment: CDR1 MGHRA and CDR2 YSYEKL. The CDR3 DNA is TGCGCCAGCAGCCAGTTGACAGGGACATCTGAAGCTTTCTTT. Residues: CASSQLTGTSEAFF.

This sequence joins TRBV27 and TRBJ1-4, with unresolved D. CDR1 and CDR2 from the germline V gene are MNHEY and SMNVEV (reference sequence). The V end lost 5 bases, the J end lost 8 bases, and 15 bases lay between the germline ends. The CDR3 is 14 residues long. CDR3 nucleotides: TGTGCCAGCAGTCTCCTCGGGAGCCAGGAAAAACTGTTTTTT. This sequence encodes CASSLLGSQEKLFF.

This sequence joins TRBV5-1 and TRBJ2-3; TRBD1 aligns across 8 bases. Germline trimming cut 4 bases from V and 0 bases from J; bases unmatched to any gene: 4. In germline, CDR1 is SGHRS, CDR2 YFSETQ. CDR3 length equals 15 residues. The CDR3 region is CASSPGQESTDTQYF. The CDR3 region has the DNA TGCGCCAGCAGCCCGGGACAGGAGAGCACAGATACGCAGTATTTT.

The chain uses TRBV5-5 and TRBJ1-1, with 8 bases that match TRBD1. V shed 0 bases and J 11 bases; nucleotides not matched to a gene: 12. CDR1 is SGHKS, CDR2 YYEKEE, per germline (reference sequence). The CDR3 consists of 15 residues. The CDR3 sequence: CASSLAGGQAKEAFF. The CDR3, as DNA: TGTGCCAGCAGCTTGGCTGGGGGACAGGCGAAGGAGGCTTTCTTT.

The genes are TRBV6-4 and TRBJ2-1, with D perhaps matching TRBD1 or TRBD2 (6 bases each). V lost 6 bases and J lost 6, with 15 bases in between. Per the germline V gene, CDR1 is MRHNA and CDR2 is SNTAGT. The length of the CDR3 is 14 residues. The CDR3 bases are TGTGCCAGCAGCCGACTAGGGGGGTCCAATGAGCAGTTCTTC. It codes for CASSRLGGSNEQFF.

The chain couples TRBV25-1 to TRBJ2-2; D call uncertain. Germline lookup yields CDR1 MGHDK and CDR2 SYGVNS. This CDR3 is 14 amino acids long. V was trimmed by 5 bases and J by 6 bases, leaving 13 bases between them. DNA of the CDR3: TGTGCCAGCAGTTTCCACAGCTCGTCCGGGGAGCTGTTTTTT. Residues: CASSFHSSSGELFF.

This rearrangement joins TRBV13 to TRBJ2-7; no clear D. There are 15 residues in the CDR3. Between the trimmed V and J ends, which lost 5 bases and 0 bases, there was a span of 14 bases. The germline V gene has CDR1 PRHDT and CDR2 FYEKMQ (reference sequence). The DNA of the CDR3 is TGTGCCAGCAGCCCAAGCCGCGGCAGCTCCTACGAGCAGTACTTC. Encoded protein: CASSPSRGSSYEQYF. Using reference TRBV13 and TRBJ2-7 for the parts outside the CDR3, the full variable domain is AAGVIQSPRHLIKEKRETATLKCYPIPRHDTVYWYQQGPGQDPQFLISFYEKMQSDKGSIPDRFSAQQFSDYHSELNMSSLELGDSALYFCASSPSRGSSYEQYFGPGTRLTVT.

This sequence joins TRBV25-1 and TRBJ1-2, with a weak D call TRBD1 (6 bases). This CDR3 has 13 amino acids. The V gene's germline CDR1 is MGHDK and CDR2 SYGVNS. V gave up 2 bases and J gave up 5 bases, with 9 bases separating them. CDR3 DNA sequence: TGTGCCAGCAGTGAAGGGGGGCCTTATGGCTACACCTTC. Its protein product is CASSEGGPYGYTF.

This clone was picked up a small number of times. CDR3 bases: TGCGCCAGCAGCTTGGGTGTCGCAGGGAATGAAAAACTGTTTTTT. Amino acids: CASSLGVAGNEKLFF. V is TRBV5-1 and J is TRBJ1-4; a weak D match, TRBD1 (5 bases). Germline assignment: CDR1 SGHRS and CDR2 YFSETQ. The CDR3 spans 15 residues. The V and J ends lost 0 bases and 5 bases respectively, with 11 bases between them.

This sequence joins TRBV28 and TRBJ2-2; D possibly uses TRBD1 or TRBD2 (7 bases each). The CDR3 covers 18 residues. Germline V gene data show CDR1 as MDHEN and CDR2 as SYDVKM. The ends were cut back, 5 bases at V and 3 bases at J, with 22 bases in the middle. In DNA form, the CDR3 reads TGTGCCAGCAGTAAGGGACAGTGGGCGGGAGCATACACCGGGGAGCTGTTTTTT. This translates into CASSKGQWAGAYTGELFF. The full variable domain, its missing parts supplied by reference TRBV28 and TRBJ2-2, is DVKVTQSSRYLVKRTGEKVFLECVQDMDHENMFWYRQDPGLGLRLIYFSYDVKMKEKGDIPEGYSVSREKKERFSLILESASTNQTSMYLCASSKGQWAGAYTGELFFGEGSRLTVL.

The chain carries TRBV15 and TRBJ2-7, with no clear D. V lost 0 bases and J 0 bases, leaving 3 bases between the germline ends. This CDR3 contains 13 residues. The germline gives CDR1 LNHNV, CDR2 YYDKDF (reference sequence). CDR3 in amino acids: CATSREGSYEQYF. For the CDR3, the DNA is TGTGCCACCAGCAGAGAGGGCTCCTACGAGCAGTACTTC.

The rearrangement joins TRBV7-3 to TRBJ1-2; D is unresolved. There are 14 residues in the CDR3. Germline V gives CDR1 SGHTA, CDR2 FQGTGA. V was trimmed by 2 bases and J by 2 bases, leaving 9 bases between them. CDR3 coding DNA: TGTGCCAGCAGCTTAGCCCCGAAAAACTATGGCTACACCTTC. This encodes CASSLAPKNYGYTF.

The chain employs TRBV18 and TRBJ1-1; 10 bases are a match to TRBD1. From germline, CDR1 is KGHSH and CDR2 LQKENI. This CDR3 comprises 18 residues. V was pared by 3 bases and J by 1 base, with 11 bases of the junction left unmatched. CDR3 coding DNA: TGTGCCAGCTCACCCCGACAGGGGGCGCGAATTCGGAACACTGAAGCTTTCTTT. It is translated as CASSPRQGARIRNTEAFF.

J is TRBJ1-3 and V is TRBV2; D unclear. Germline CDR1 reads SNHLY; CDR2 reads FYNNEI. This CDR3 region has 14 residues. V dropped 3 bases and J dropped 5 bases, with 11 bases sitting between them. CDR3 residues: CASSEAGTRNTIYF. The CDR3, as DNA: TGTGCCAGCAGTGAGGCCGGAACCAGAAACACCATATATTTT.

J is TRBJ1-1 and V is TRBV18; D is perhaps TRBD1 (6 bases). The CDR3 is made up of 14 amino acids. Between the trimmed V and J ends, which lost 6 bases and 3 bases, there was a span of 14 bases. Germline V gene lookup returns CDR1 KGHSH and CDR2 LQKENI. Here the CDR3 DNA reads TGTGCCAGCTCCCCGATGGGGGCGGACACTGAAGCTTTCTTT. Amino acid sequence: CASSPMGADTEAFF.

The chain uses TRBV18 and TRBJ2-2, with 9 bases that match TRBD1. Germline values: CDR1 KGHSH, CDR2 LQKENI. CDR3 length: 18 amino acids. J gave up 0 bases and V 6 bases, and 11 bases lay outside the gene matches. The CDR3, as DNA: TGTGCCAGCTCGCCCGAGGACAGGGGTGCTCCGAACACCGGGGAGCTGTTTTTT. Translated, it gives CASSPEDRGAPNTGELFF.